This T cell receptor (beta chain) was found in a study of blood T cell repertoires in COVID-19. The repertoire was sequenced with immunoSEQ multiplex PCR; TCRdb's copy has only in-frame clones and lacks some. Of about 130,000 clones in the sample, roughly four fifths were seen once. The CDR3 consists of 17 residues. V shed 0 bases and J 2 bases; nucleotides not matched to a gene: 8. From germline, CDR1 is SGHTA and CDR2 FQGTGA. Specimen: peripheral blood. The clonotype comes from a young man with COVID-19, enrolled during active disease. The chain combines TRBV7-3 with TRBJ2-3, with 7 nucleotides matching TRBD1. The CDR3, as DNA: TGTGCCAGCAGCTTAACGACCGGGACAGCCTTCACAGATACGCAGTATTTT. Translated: CASSLTTGTAFTDTQYF.